This T cell receptor beta chain was found in a study of T cell changes during pregnancy in multiple sclerosis. This clone was seen a handful of times. Sequencing used immunoSEQ multiplex PCR; TCRdb keeps in-frame clones, though not all of them. The sample yields some 100,000 clones, 92% seen once. V was pared by 4 bases and J by 2 bases, with 15 bases between. CDR1 is LNHNV, CDR2 YYDKDF, per germline (reference sequence). CDR3 length equals 16 residues. The material was peripheral blood, obtained after pregnancy. This chain links TRBV15 with TRBJ1-5, with a weak D call TRBD1 (5 bases). The TCR sequence derives from a female donor with multiple sclerosis, enrolled in a pregnancy study. The CDR3 here is CATSTHRGSGNQPQHF. In DNA, the CDR3 is TGTGCCACCAGCACCCACCGGGGGTCCGGCAATCAGCCCCAGCATTTT.